This T cell receptor beta chain was profiled in a study of technical replicates of blood from several donors. Germline V gene lookup returns CDR1 SGHDT and CDR2 YYEEEE. V lost 6 bases and J 0 bases, leaving 13 bases between the germline ends. CDR3 length: 15 amino acids. TCRdb's copy holds only in-frame clones and misses some; the assay was immunoSEQ multiplex PCR. The repertoire has tens of thousands of clones, more than 90% of them found once; the top ten carry about 0.37%. Sequencing input: T cells isolated from PBMCs. The TCR comes from a human donor in good health. The genes are TRBV5-6 and TRBJ1-3; D is uncertain. In DNA form, the CDR3 reads TGTGCCAGCACCCTAAGGCGGAGCTCTGGAAACACCATATATTTT. The encoded protein is CASTLRRSSGNTIYF.